In its sample, the clone carrying this TCR beta chain was seen many times. No antigen is known for it. Trimming left V 0 bases short and J 9 bases short, with 12 bases between. The CDR3 is 15 residues long. Germline lookup yields CDR1 LNHNV and CDR2 YYDKDF (reference sequence). These data belong to a study of T-cell reconstitution after alpha-beta-depleted transplantation in children. Molecular barcoding with unique molecular identifiers was used for the TCRbeta library. Each CDR3 protein is one row after TCRdb ran MiXCR on the PCR reads. The sample has 150,000 to 200,000 distinct CDR3 sequences; roughly 10% are singletons. Study conclusions and caveats: About two months after transplant, alpha-beta T cells reportedly came from several hundred expanded graft clones. Hyperexpanded clones declined; after one year, newly produced T cells mostly supplied diversity.

The input for sequencing was PBMCs, taken before TCRalphabeta/CD19-depleted stem cell transplant. This chain uses TRBV15 with TRBJ1-6; D not certain. The TCR was taken from a boy younger than 10 with acute myeloid leukemia, due to receive a stem cell transplant. As DNA, the CDR3 is TGTGCCACCAGCAGAGATCAGGCGGCGGGTTCACCCCTCCACTTT. This codes for CATSRDQAAGSPLHF.